The next 5 T cell receptor beta chains were all read from a single sample in a study of prognosis after radiotherapy for stage I lung cancer. Genomic DNA provided the template from which TCR beta CDR3 was amplified by two-round multiplex PCR. Individual primers that were specific to each TRBV and TRBJ gene served in first-round PCR. TCRdb re-analysed the multiplex PCR reads in MiXCR, keeping a single row per CDR3 protein. This table holds some 35,000 distinct CDR3 sequences, 32% found once. This material consisted of PBMCs, taken before or after stereotactic body radiation therapy (not recorded which). Receptor source: a donor at least 50 years old with non-small cell lung cancer.

Turning to this clonotype: A single base is all that separates this from a far larger clone, so a read error is likely. The V and J genes are TRBV6-4 and TRBJ1-2; no clear D gene. V lost 7 bases, J lost 7 bases, and 16 bases lay in between. This CDR3 has 13 amino acids. The germline gives CDR1 MRHNA, CDR2 SNTAGT. The CDR3 nucleotides are TGTGCCAGCATTCCTATGGAGGGCTGTGGCTACACCTTC. Amino acid sequence: CASIPMEGCGYTF.

There are many counts of this clonotype. This chain links TRBV4-1 with TRBJ1-5; possibly TRBD1 for D (5 bases). Germline V gives CDR1 MGHRA, CDR2 YSYEKL. The CDR3 contains 16 residues. Trimming took 0 bases from V and 6 from J, leaving 15 bases between them. CDR3 DNA: TGCGCCAGCAGCCAAGATCTTGGGGGAAGGGGTCAGCCCCAGCATTTT. Protein product: CASSQDLGGRGQPQHF.

There are many counts of this clonotype. The chain carries TRBV4-1 and TRBJ2-1; TRBD1 agrees at 9 bases. From germline, CDR1 is MGHRA and CDR2 YSYEKL. V gave up 2 bases and J gave up 4 bases; unmatched junction bases: 6. CDR3 length equals 16 residues. The CDR3 loop is CASSQHRQGVYNEQFF. In DNA, the CDR3 is TGCGCCAGCAGCCAACACCGACAGGGGGTTTACAATGAGCAGTTCTTC.

The V gene is TRBV6-9, the J gene TRBJ2-1, with D unclear. The CDR3 runs 14 residues. Trimming took 3 bases from V and 14 from J, leaving 20 bases between them. Germline V lookup: CDR1 MNHGY, CDR2 SVAAGI. CDR3 loop: CASSYSKRVSEKFF. The CDR3 DNA reads as TGTGCCAGCAGTTACTCGAAACGAGTCTCCGAGAAGTTCTTC.

As for this clonotype: This may arise from a read error, as a much more abundant clone is one base away. The chain employs TRBV18 and TRBJ1-1; no clear D. The CDR3 has 14 residues. Per germline, CDR1 KGHSH and CDR2 LQKENI. CDR3 bases: TGTGCCATCTCACCACTCCCGGAGGGAGATGAAGCTTTCTTT. Amino acid sequence: CAISPLPEGDEAFF.